This TCR beta chain was identified in a study of cytomegalovirus exposure and HLA in healthy donors. A word on this clone: Antigen unknown.

Deletions cut 2 bases from V and 8 bases from J, with 14 bases between. This CDR3 is built from 14 residues. Germline assignment: CDR1 MDHEN and CDR2 SYDVKM. The study's findings and limits: Reports described diagnosis of cytomegalovirus status by the classifier as highly specific and sensitive. CMV antigen specificity of a few CMV-associated chains was confirmed in vitro.

The assay was immunoSEQ multiplex PCR, and TCRdb's table has in-frame clones only and misses some. The repertoire includes 240,000 or so clones, roughly 86% of them detected once, and 1% to 1.5% sits in the top ten. This chain uses TRBV28 with TRBJ2-3, with D maybe TRBD1 (7 bases). Sequencing input: PBMCs. The origin of this receptor is a woman in her twenties or thirties in good health and CMV-seropositive. As DNA, the CDR3 is TGTGCCAGCAGTTTACGACAGGGCGGGGCTACGCAGTATTTT. This gives the protein CASSLRQGGATQYF. Combining the CDR3 with reference TRBV28 and TRBJ2-3 gives the whole variable domain DVKVTQSSRYLVKRTGEKVFLECVQDMDHENMFWYRQDPGLGLRLIYFSYDVKMKEKGDIPEGYSVSREKKERFSLILESASTNQTSMYLCASSLRQGGATQYFGPGTRLTVL.